This T cell receptor beta chain was retrieved from a study of blood T cell repertoires in COVID-19. At the level of the study: In each case, the material was cDNA or gDNA derived from T cells, B-cell-depleted T cells, or PBMCs.

Germline lookup yields CDR1 SGHTA and CDR2 FQGTGA. The CDR3 runs to 15 residues. V was trimmed by 5 bases and J by 2 bases, leaving 15 bases between them. Patients from Seattle were sampled longitudinally, starting during active infection. TCRdb's table, derived via immunoSEQ multiplex PCR, lists solely in-frame clones and lacks some. The sample yields around 150,000 clones, 80% to 95% seen once. Material: peripheral blood. This TCR came from a man between 25 and 39 years old with COVID-19, enrolled during active disease. The chain couples TRBV7-3 to TRBJ1-1, with D possibly TRBD1 on 6 matching bases. The CDR3 nucleotides are TGTGCCAGCAGCCTTGGACAGATTCAAAACACTGAAGCTTTCTTT. Its translation: CASSLGQIQNTEAFF.